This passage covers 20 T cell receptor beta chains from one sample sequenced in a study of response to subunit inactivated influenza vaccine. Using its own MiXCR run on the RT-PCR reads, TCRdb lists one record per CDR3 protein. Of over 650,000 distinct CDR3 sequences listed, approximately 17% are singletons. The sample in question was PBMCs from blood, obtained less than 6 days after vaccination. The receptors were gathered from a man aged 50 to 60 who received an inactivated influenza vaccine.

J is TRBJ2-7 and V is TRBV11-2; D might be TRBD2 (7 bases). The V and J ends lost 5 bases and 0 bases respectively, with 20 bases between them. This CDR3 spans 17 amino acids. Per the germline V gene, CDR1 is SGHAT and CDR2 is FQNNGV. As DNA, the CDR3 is TGTGCCAGCAGCATCGGGGGGCGCCAGTCGAGCTCCTACGAGCAGTACTTC. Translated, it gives CASSIGGRQSSSYEQYF. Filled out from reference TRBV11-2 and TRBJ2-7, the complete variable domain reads EAGVAQSPRYKIIEKRQSVAFWCNPISGHATLYWYQQILGQGPKLLIQFQNNGVVDDSQLPKDRFSAERLKGVDSTLKIQPAKLEDSAVYLCASSIGGRQSSSYEQYFGPGTRLTVT.

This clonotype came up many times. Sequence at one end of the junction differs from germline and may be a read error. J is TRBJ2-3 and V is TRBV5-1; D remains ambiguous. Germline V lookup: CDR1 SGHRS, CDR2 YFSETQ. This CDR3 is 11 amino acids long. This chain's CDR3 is CASRRTDTQYF. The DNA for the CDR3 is TGTGCCAGCCGACGCACAGATACGCAGTATTTT.

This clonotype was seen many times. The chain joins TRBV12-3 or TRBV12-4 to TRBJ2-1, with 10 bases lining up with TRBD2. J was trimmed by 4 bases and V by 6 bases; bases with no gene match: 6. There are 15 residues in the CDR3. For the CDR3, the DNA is TGTGCCAGCAGGCGACTAGCGGGCCTATACAATGAGCAGTTCTTC. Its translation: CASRRLAGLYNEQFF.

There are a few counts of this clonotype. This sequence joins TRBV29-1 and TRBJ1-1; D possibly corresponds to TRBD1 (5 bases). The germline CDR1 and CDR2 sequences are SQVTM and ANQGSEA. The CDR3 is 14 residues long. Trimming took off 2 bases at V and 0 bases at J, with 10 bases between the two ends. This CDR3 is CSVERRGLNTEAFF. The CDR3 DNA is TGCAGCGTTGAACGTCGGGGGTTGAACACTGAAGCTTTCTTT. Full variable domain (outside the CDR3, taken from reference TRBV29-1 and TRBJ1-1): SAVISQKPSRDICQRGTSLTIQCQVDSQVTMMFWYRQQPGQSLTLIATANQGSEATYESGFVIDKFPISRPNLTFSTLTVSNMSPEDSSIYLCSVERRGLNTEAFFGQGTRLTVV.

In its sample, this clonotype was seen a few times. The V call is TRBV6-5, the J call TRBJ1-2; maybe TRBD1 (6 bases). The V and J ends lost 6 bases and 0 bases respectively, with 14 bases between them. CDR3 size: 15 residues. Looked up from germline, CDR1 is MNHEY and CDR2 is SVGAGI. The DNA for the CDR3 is TGTGCCAGCAGCTACGGGACAACCTCTAACTATGGCTACACCTTC. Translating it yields CASSYGTTSNYGYTF.

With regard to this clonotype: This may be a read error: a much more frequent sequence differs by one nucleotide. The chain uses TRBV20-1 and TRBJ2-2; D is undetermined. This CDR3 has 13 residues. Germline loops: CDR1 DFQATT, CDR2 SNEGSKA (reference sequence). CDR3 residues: CSARVTNSGELFF. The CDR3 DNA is TGCAGTGCTAGAGTAACGAACTCCGGGGAGCTGTTTTTT.

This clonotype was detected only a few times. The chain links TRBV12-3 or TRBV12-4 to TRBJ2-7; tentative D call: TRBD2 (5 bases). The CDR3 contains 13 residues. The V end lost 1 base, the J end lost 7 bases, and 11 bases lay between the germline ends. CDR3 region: CASSLGHPGEQYF. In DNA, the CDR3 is TGTGCCAGCAGTTTAGGACACCCGGGGGAGCAGTACTTC.

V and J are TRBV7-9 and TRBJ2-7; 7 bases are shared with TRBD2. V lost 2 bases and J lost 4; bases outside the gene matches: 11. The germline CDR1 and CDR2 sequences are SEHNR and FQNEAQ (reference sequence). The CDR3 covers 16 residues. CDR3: CASSLRGGRAPYEQYF. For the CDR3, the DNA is TGTGCCAGCAGCTTACGTGGTGGGAGGGCCCCATACGAGCAGTACTTC.

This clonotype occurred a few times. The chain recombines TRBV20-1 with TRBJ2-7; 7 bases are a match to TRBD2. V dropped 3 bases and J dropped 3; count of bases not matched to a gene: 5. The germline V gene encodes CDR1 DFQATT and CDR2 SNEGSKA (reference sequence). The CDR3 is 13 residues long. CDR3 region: CSASRTSNYEQYF. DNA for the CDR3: TGCAGTGCTAGCCGGACTAGTAACTACGAGCAGTACTTC.

DNA for the CDR3: TGTGCCAGCAGGAGAGCGGGAGGGACAAACACCGGGGAGCTGTTTTTT. This gives the protein CASRRAGGTNTGELFF. This rearrangement joins TRBV6-2 or TRBV6-3 to TRBJ2-2, with TRBD2 identical over 10 bases. Germline V CDR1 and CDR2: MNHEY, SVGEGT. The V segment lost 6 bases and the J segment 2 bases; nucleotides outside the gene matches: 6. The CDR3 has 16 residues.

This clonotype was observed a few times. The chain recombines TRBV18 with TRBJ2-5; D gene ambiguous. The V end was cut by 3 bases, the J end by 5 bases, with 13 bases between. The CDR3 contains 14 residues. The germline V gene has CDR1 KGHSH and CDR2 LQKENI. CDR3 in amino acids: CASSPHITGETQYF. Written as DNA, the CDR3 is TGTGCCAGCTCACCCCATATAACCGGGGAGACCCAGTACTTC.

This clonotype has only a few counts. CDR3 residues: CASSLWGRSNYGYTF. In nucleotides, the CDR3 is TGTGCCAGCAGTTTATGGGGCAGGTCTAACTATGGCTACACCTTC. The chain has TRBV28 and TRBJ1-2; D not resolved. Germline CDR1 reads MDHEN; CDR2 reads SYDVKM. The CDR3 sequence is 15 residues long. The V gene lost 0 bases and the J gene lost 0 bases, with 8 bases spanning the gap.

CDR3 protein: CASSVGPGQGDEAFF. For the CDR3, the DNA is TGTGCCAGCAGCGTAGGTCCGGGGCAGGGAGATGAAGCTTTCTTT. The rearrangement joins TRBV9 to TRBJ1-1, with a weak D call TRBD1 (5 bases). V lost 0 bases and J 7 bases, leaving 16 bases between the germline ends. The CDR3 is 15 amino acids. The germline V gene encodes CDR1 SGDLS and CDR2 YYNGEE.

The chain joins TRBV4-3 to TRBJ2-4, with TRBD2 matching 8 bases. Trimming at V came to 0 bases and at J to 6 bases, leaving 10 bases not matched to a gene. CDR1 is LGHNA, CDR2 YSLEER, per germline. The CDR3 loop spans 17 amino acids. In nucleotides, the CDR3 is TGCGCCAGCAGCCAAGAGGCCTACGGGAGGGCAGGAAACATTCAGTACTTC. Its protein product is CASSQEAYGRAGNIQYF.

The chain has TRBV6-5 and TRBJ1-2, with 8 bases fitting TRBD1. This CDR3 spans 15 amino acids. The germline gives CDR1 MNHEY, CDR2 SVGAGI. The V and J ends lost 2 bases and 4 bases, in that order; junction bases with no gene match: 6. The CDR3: CASSYQDRGFYGYTF. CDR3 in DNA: TGTGCCAGCAGTTACCAAGACAGGGGATTCTATGGCTACACCTTC.

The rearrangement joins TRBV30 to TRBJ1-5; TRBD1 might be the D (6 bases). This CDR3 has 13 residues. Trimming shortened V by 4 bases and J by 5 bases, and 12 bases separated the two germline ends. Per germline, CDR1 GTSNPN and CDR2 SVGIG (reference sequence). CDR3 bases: TGTGCCTGGACACAGGGCGGGGATCAGCCCCAGCATTTT. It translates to CAWTQGGDQPQHF.

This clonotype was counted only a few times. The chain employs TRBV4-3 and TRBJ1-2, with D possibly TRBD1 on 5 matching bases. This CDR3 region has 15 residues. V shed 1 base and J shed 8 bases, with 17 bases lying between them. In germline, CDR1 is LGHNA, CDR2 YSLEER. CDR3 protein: CASSQVTQSSGGYTF. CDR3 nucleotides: TGCGCCAGCAGCCAAGTTACACAGTCCTCAGGGGGCTACACCTTC.

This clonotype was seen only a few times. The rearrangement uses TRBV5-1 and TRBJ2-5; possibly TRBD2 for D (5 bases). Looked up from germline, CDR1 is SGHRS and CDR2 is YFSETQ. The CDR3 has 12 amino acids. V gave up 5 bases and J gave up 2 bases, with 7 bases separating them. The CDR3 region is CASRREQETQYF. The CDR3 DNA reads TGCGCCAGCAGGAGGGAACAAGAGACCCAGTACTTC. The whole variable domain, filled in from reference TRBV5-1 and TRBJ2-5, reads KAGVTQTPRYLIKTRGQQVTLSCSPISGHRSVSWYQQTPGQGLQFLFEYFSETQRNKGNFPGRFSGRQFSNSRSEMNVSTLELGDSALYLCASRREQETQYFGPGTRLLVL.

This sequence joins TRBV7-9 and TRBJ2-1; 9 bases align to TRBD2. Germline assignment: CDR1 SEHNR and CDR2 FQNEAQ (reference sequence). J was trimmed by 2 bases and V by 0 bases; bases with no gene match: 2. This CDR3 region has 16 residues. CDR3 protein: CASSLARGGAYNEQFF. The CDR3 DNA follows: TGTGCCAGCAGCTTAGCGCGGGGGGGCGCCTACAATGAGCAGTTCTTC. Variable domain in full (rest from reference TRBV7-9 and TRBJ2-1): DTGVSQNPRHKITKRGQNVTFRCDPISEHNRLYWYRQTLGQGPEFLTYFQNEAQLEKSRLLSDRFSAERPKGSFSTLEIQRTEQGDSAMYLCASSLARGGAYNEQFFGPGTRLTVL.

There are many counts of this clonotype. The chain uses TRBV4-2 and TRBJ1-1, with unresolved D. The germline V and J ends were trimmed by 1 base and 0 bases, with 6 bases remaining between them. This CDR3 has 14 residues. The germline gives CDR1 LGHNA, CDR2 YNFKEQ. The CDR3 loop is CASSQGVVNTEAFF. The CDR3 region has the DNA TGTGCCAGCAGCCAAGGGGTGGTGAACACTGAAGCTTTCTTT.